The present entry profiles one T cell receptor beta chain with its context. The germline CDR1 and CDR2 sequences are SQVTM and ANQGSEA. CDR3 length: 12 amino acids. The data belong to a study of monozygotic twins with inflammatory bowel disease. No DNA is given; TCRdb re-called the 5' RACE reads and lists each CDR3 protein once. This listing includes roughly 300,000 distinct CDR3 sequences. This receptor was obtained from a human donor with ulcerative colitis or Crohn's disease, or a healthy co-twin of an affected twin (not recorded which). V and J are TRBV29-1 and TRBJ1-4. The sequenced sample consisted of blood. CDR3 sequence: CSAVATNEKLFF.